The 24 T cell receptor beta chains below all came from one sample that was sequenced in a study of glioma-infiltrating T cells (dated by TCRdb to 2015 to 2016). TCRdb names Illumina MiSeq as the instrument used. The iRepertoire nested amplicon-rescue multiplex PCR (arm-PCR) platform was used to amplify TCR alpha and beta CDR3 regions from RNA. TCRdb reworked the public reads: Q25 trimming with fastp, MiXCR clone assembly, productive beta chains retained. Records with the same CDR3 protein are collapsed into one entry carrying the most frequent genes and DNA. In this sample the table shows 400,000 or so distinct CDR3 sequences, around 38% of which occur a single time. Together, the top ten hold 12% of the sample. Input material: glioma tissue, nonneoplastic brain tissue, or PBMCs (not recorded which). These receptors all stem from a human donor with low-grade glioma or glioblastoma, undergoing nonglioma brain surgery, or in good health (not recorded which).

The genes are TRBV20-1 and TRBJ2-7; TRBD2 agrees at 8 bases. CDR1 DFQATT and CDR2 SNEGSKA come from the germline V gene (reference sequence). The CDR3 runs to 18 residues. V lost 2 bases and J lost 2; bases outside the gene matches: 17. The CDR3 sequence: CSARRLGGLVGIPYEQYF. CDR3 bases: TGCAGTGCTAGAAGGTTAGGGGGACTAGTGGGGATCCCCTACGAGCAGTACTTC.

This clonotype has ten or more counts. The chain combines TRBV6-1 with TRBJ2-1; the D gene is possibly TRBD2 (6 bases). Per germline, CDR1 MNHNS and CDR2 SASEGT. V was clipped by 6 bases and J by 1 base, with 13 bases between them. There are 15 residues in the CDR3. The CDR3 reads CASSSLGGSYNEQFF. Here the CDR3 DNA reads TGTGCCAGCAGCTCCCTCGGAGGGTCCTACAATGAGCAGTTCTTC.

The gene calls are TRBV28 and TRBJ1-5; D is unclear. Per germline, CDR1 MDHEN and CDR2 SYDVKM. CDR3 size: 15 residues. Deletions cut 7 bases from V and 4 bases from J, with 17 bases between. The chain's CDR3 is CASTPSALLNQPQHF. DNA of the CDR3: TGTGCCAGCACCCCAAGTGCGTTATTGAATCAGCCCCAGCATTTT.

This clonotype appeared a single time. V usage is TRBV29-1 and J usage is TRBJ2-5, with D perhaps assigned TRBD1 or TRBD2 (5 bases each). Per germline, CDR1 SQVTM and CDR2 ANQGSEA. Trimming removed 6 bases from V and 4 bases from J, with 12 bases in between. This CDR3 spans 12 amino acids. The CDR3 loop reads CSVVGTPETQYF. The CDR3 nucleotides read TGCAGCGTGGTGGGGACCCCAGAGACCCAGTACTTC.

The J gene is TRBJ2-3, the V gene TRBV27; D might be TRBD1 (5 bases). Germline-derived CDR1 and CDR2 are MNHEY and SMNVEV (reference sequence). Between the trimmed V and J ends, which lost 6 bases and 4 bases, there was a span of 11 bases. The CDR3 extends over 13 amino acids. CDR3 DNA: TGTGCCAGCAGCAGGGCGGATTCAGATACGCAGTATTTT. Amino acids: CASSRADSDTQYF.

J is TRBJ2-3 and V is TRBV28; D is unresolved. CDR1 MDHEN and CDR2 SYDVKM come from the germline V gene. Trimming took off 1 base at V and 0 bases at J, with 17 bases between the two ends. This CDR3 region has 18 residues. The CDR3 DNA reads TGTGCCAGCAGTTTATACGCGAGAAGCCTTCCTAGCACAGATACGCAGTATTTT. Protein product: CASSLYARSLPSTDTQYF. Filled out from reference TRBV28 and TRBJ2-3, the complete variable domain reads DVKVTQSSRYLVKRTGEKVFLECVQDMDHENMFWYRQDPGLGLRLIYFSYDVKMKEKGDIPEGYSVSREKKERFSLILESASTNQTSMYLCASSLYARSLPSTDTQYFGPGTRLTVL.

This clonotype has at least ten counts. The chain has TRBV28 and TRBJ2-7; the D is unclear. V dropped 5 bases and J dropped 6 bases, with 11 bases sitting between them. This CDR3 spans 12 amino acids. Germline lookup yields CDR1 MDHEN and CDR2 SYDVKM. CDR3: CASSPEDREQYF. The CDR3 DNA sequence: TGTGCCAGCAGTCCCGAAGACCGCGAGCAGTACTTC.

On this clonotype itself: A read error may explain this, as a much larger clone is one base away. The chain uses TRBV6-2 or TRBV6-3 and TRBJ2-1; no clear D. The CDR3 extends over 15 amino acids. Germline V lookup: CDR1 MNHEY, CDR2 SVGEGT. Between the trimmed V and J ends, which lost 5 bases and 0 bases, there was a span of 11 bases. The CDR3 nucleotides read TGTGCCAGCAGTCACATCTACGCCTCCTACAATGAGCAGTTCTTC. Residues: CASSHIYASYNEQFF.

This clonotype was counted only a few times. The CDR3 nucleotides are TGTGCCAGCAGTGATCCCGGAACGGAAGAGACCCAGTACTTC. It translates to CASSDPGTEETQYF. The chain couples TRBV25-1 to TRBJ2-5; D remains ambiguous. The CDR3 contains 14 residues. CDR1 MGHDK and CDR2 SYGVNS come from the germline V gene. Trimming shortened V by 3 bases and J by 3 bases, and 11 bases separated the two germline ends.

A word on this clonotype: At one of its ends the junction is not consistent with the germline gene, which may arise from a read error. The CDR3 DNA is TGCAGTGCTAGGGGGGTGGGGACAGATACGGAGTATTTT. Amino acids: CSARGVGTDTEYF. The chain recombines TRBV20-1 with TRBJ2-3; 7 bases fit TRBD1. Germline loops: CDR1 DFQATT, CDR2 SNEGSKA (reference sequence). The CDR3 contains 13 residues.

Of note for this clonotype: It may be a read error: a sequence one base away is much more abundant. As the CDR3 is not closed by the conserved phenylalanine or tryptophan, this likely results from a read error. The V and J genes are TRBV20-1 and TRBJ2-7; 9 bases are shared with TRBD1. This CDR3 contains 13 residues. J lost 4 bases, V lost 6 bases, and 7 bases had no gene match. Germline V lookup: CDR1 DFQATT, CDR2 SNEGSKA (reference sequence). CDR3 loop: CSAKGQGVYEQYL. CDR3 sequence (DNA): TGCAGTGCCAAGGGACAGGGTGTATACGAGCAGTACCTC.

J is TRBJ1-2 and V is TRBV4-1; 8 nucleotides match TRBD1. With 1 base clipped from V and 4 bases from J, the junction kept 5 bases outside the gene matches. Looked up from germline, CDR1 is MGHRA and CDR2 is YSYEKL. The CDR3 runs 15 residues. In DNA, the CDR3 is TGCGCCAGCAGCCAAGGAAACAGGGGGTTCTATGGCTACACCTTC. This translates into CASSQGNRGFYGYTF.

This clonotype was seen only a few times. V gene TRBV27 combines with J gene TRBJ2-7; 7 bases match TRBD1. The germline V gene has CDR1 MNHEY and CDR2 SMNVEV (reference sequence). The trim removed 1 base at V and 3 bases at J, leaving 3 bases unmatched. This CDR3 comprises 14 residues. The CDR3 loop is CASSLWGQSYEQYF. The CDR3 coding sequence is TGTGCCAGCAGTTTATGGGGACAGAGCTACGAGCAGTACTTC.

This clonotype was found many times. V gene TRBV20-1 combines with J gene TRBJ2-1; D is uncertain. The CDR3 extends over 11 amino acids. Germline V gives CDR1 DFQATT, CDR2 SNEGSKA (reference sequence). V lost 4 bases to trimming and J lost 7 bases, with 8 bases between them. CDR3 nucleotide sequence: TGCAGTGCTAACCCACGGAATGAGCAGTTCTTC. Amino acid sequence: CSANPRNEQFF.

Turning to this clonotype: The junction differs from germline at one of its ends, possibly a read error. The V gene is TRBV2, the J gene TRBJ2-3, with D perhaps being TRBD1 or TRBD2 (5 bases each). The CDR3 loop spans 13 amino acids. Germline values: CDR1 SNHLY, CDR2 FYNNEI. CDR3 DNA: TGTGCCAGCAGTGAGGGGCTCGGGGATACGCATTATTTT. Protein product: CASSEGLGDTHYF.

On this clonotype itself: This may arise from a read error, as a much more abundant clone is one base away. The chain is built from TRBV27 and TRBJ1-1; D perhaps matches TRBD1 (5 bases). The CDR3 is 13 amino acids. Germline V gene sequence: CDR1 MNHEY, CDR2 SMNVEV (reference sequence). Trimming removed 3 bases at V and 9 bases at J, with 14 bases between. CDR3 coding DNA: TGTGCCAGCAGTTTTCTGGGGCCTCCACAAGCTTTCTTT. Translation: CASSFLGPPQAFF.

This clonotype turned up a few times. This sequence joins TRBV19 and TRBJ1-1; D is possibly TRBD1 (6 bases). The CDR3 sequence is 14 residues long. Trimming pared 4 bases from V and 4 bases from J, leaving 13 bases between. CDR1 is LNHDA, CDR2 SQIVND, per germline (reference sequence). Here the CDR3 reads CASSNREAVTEAFF. CDR3 coding DNA: TGTGCCAGTAGTAACAGGGAGGCAGTCACTGAAGCTTTCTTT. Full variable domain (missing parts from reference TRBV19 and TRBJ1-1): DGGITQSPKYLFRKEGQNVTLSCEQNLNHDAMYWYRQDPGQGLRLIYYSQIVNDFQKGDIAEGYSVSREKKESFPLTVTSAQKNPTAFYLCASSNREAVTEAFFGQGTRLTVV.

Turning to this clonotype: This may be a read error: a much more frequent sequence differs by one nucleotide. The chain joins TRBV20-1 to TRBJ1-1; tentative D call: TRBD1 (6 bases). The CDR3 contains 15 residues. The germline V gene encodes CDR1 DFQATT and CDR2 SNEGSKA (reference sequence). CDR3 loop: CGARVEDRPNTEAFF. The CDR3 DNA is TGCGGTGCTAGAGTGGAGGACAGACCGAACACTGAAGCTTTCTTT.

This clonotype was found many times. The rearrangement uses TRBV6-6 and TRBJ2-7, with D possibly being TRBD2 (5 bases). This CDR3 has 14 amino acids. Between the trimmed V and J ends, which lost 8 bases and 0 bases, there was a span of 14 bases. Germline assignment: CDR1 MNHNY and CDR2 SVGAGI (reference sequence). CDR3 bases: TGTGCCAGCGATAGGGTAGAGGGCTCCTACGAGCAGTACTTC. This translates into CASDRVEGSYEQYF.

V is TRBV19 and J is TRBJ1-5; D is unresolved. The CDR3 loop spans 14 amino acids. Trimming took 3 bases from V and 9 from J, leaving 15 bases between them. Germline V gene data show CDR1 as LNHDA and CDR2 as SQIVND (reference sequence). The CDR3 nucleotides are TGTGCCAGTAGTATCCGGTCCTCCCTGGGGCCCCAGCATTTT. It encodes CASSIRSSLGPQHF.

This rearrangement joins TRBV7-2 to TRBJ2-1; D call uncertain. Trimming cost V 1 base and J 4 bases, with 5 bases left between them. Germline CDR1 SGHTA, CDR2 FQGNSA. The length of the CDR3 is 13 residues. CDR3: CASSLGPYNEQFF. CDR3 nucleotides: TGTGCCAGCAGCTTAGGGCCGTACAATGAGCAGTTCTTC.

Of note for this clonotype: At one end the junction does not follow the germline gene, possibly because of a read error. The genes are TRBV6-1 and TRBJ2-1; the match to TRBD2 covers 9 bases. The CDR3 is 17 amino acids. The germline V gene encodes CDR1 MNHNS and CDR2 SASEGT. The CDR3 DNA is TGTGCCACCAGTGACATTAGCGGGAGATTCGCCTACAATGAGCATTTCTTC. Protein: CATSDISGRFAYNEHFF.

V gene TRBV7-9 combines with J gene TRBJ1-2, with a weak D call TRBD1 (6 bases). The CDR3 sequence is 13 residues long. Germline CDR1 is SEHNR and CDR2 is FQNEAQ (reference sequence). V was trimmed by 5 bases and J by 8 bases, leaving 15 bases between them. CDR3 protein: CASSPRQDLGYTF. The DNA of the CDR3 is TGTGCCAGCAGCCCCAGACAGGATCTGGGCTACACCTTC.

V and J are TRBV5-1 and TRBJ2-7, with 12 bases aligning to TRBD2. The germline V gene has CDR1 SGHRS and CDR2 YFSETQ. The CDR3 has 14 residues. J was trimmed by 4 bases and V by 4 bases; bases with no gene match: 3. In nucleotides, the CDR3 is TGCGCCAGCAGCGCTACTAGCGGGAGGTACGAGCAGTACTTC. Translated, it gives CASSATSGRYEQYF. Based on the CDR3 plus reference TRBV5-1 and TRBJ2-7, the full variable domain is KAGVTQTPRYLIKTRGQQVTLSCSPISGHRSVSWYQQTPGQGLQFLFEYFSETQRNKGNFPGRFSGRQFSNSRSEMNVSTLELGDSALYLCASSATSGRYEQYFGPGTRLTVT.